These 15 T cell receptor beta chains came from one sample sequenced in a study of radiotherapy plus CTLA-4 blockade in lung cancer. Sequenced by immunoSEQ multiplex PCR; TCRdb stores in-frame clones only, minus some. Of about 30,000 clones in the sample, roughly 80% were seen once. Source: peripheral blood, taken from a patient treated with radiotherapy plus ipilimumab. The receptors come from a human donor with non-small cell lung cancer who had stable disease on radiotherapy plus ipilimumab.

The chain carries TRBV28 and TRBJ1-5, with D possibly being TRBD1 (5 bases). Germline V gives CDR1 MDHEN, CDR2 SYDVKM. The CDR3 contains 15 residues. V was shortened by 10 bases and J by 0 bases, with 16 bases between the two germline ends. The CDR3 protein is CAIQGEGYSNQPQHF. DNA of the CDR3: TGTGCCATTCAGGGAGAGGGATATAGCAATCAGCCCCAGCATTTT.

The chain recombines TRBV30 with TRBJ1-5, with D possibly matching TRBD1 (5 bases). V was cut by 2 bases and J by 7 bases, with 18 bases left in between. CDR3 size: 15 residues. Looked up from germline, CDR1 is GTSNPN and CDR2 is SVGIG (reference sequence). CDR3 protein: CAWSPPKGVGQPQHF. The CDR3 nucleotides read TGTGCCTGGAGTCCCCCCAAAGGGGTAGGGCAGCCCCAGCATTTT.

In DNA form, the CDR3 reads TGTGCCTGGAGTCGGGGAGTTATGTATGGCTACACCTTC. It is translated as CAWSRGVMYGYTF. The genes are TRBV30 and TRBJ1-2; no clear D gene. Germline V gene lookup returns CDR1 GTSNPN and CDR2 SVGIG (reference sequence). The CDR3 covers 13 residues. V lost 2 bases and J lost 5, with 12 bases in between.

Comments on this clone: At the DNA level, this CDR3 is encoded by other sequences in the same sample as well. This rearrangement joins TRBV6-5 to TRBJ1-2; D may be TRBD1 (5 bases). Germline V gene data show CDR1 as MNHEY and CDR2 as SVGAGI. CDR3 length equals 12 residues. V was pared by 2 bases and J by 8 bases, with 9 bases between. In nucleotides, the CDR3 is TGTGCCAGCAGTTACGAGGGGCGCGGCTACACCTTC. Amino acids: CASSYEGRGYTF.

This rearrangement joins TRBV29-1 to TRBJ1-2, with D possibly being TRBD1 (6 bases). Per the germline V gene, CDR1 is SQVTM and CDR2 is ANQGSEA. Trimming took 4 bases from V and 5 from J, leaving 11 bases between them. The CDR3 has 12 amino acids. This chain's CDR3 is CSVVAGVYGYTF. The CDR3 DNA is TGCAGCGTTGTCGCAGGGGTTTATGGCTACACCTTC.

The V gene is TRBV5-5, the J gene TRBJ2-7; 11 bases agree with TRBD1. The germline V gene has CDR1 SGHKS and CDR2 YYEKEE (reference sequence). With 1 base clipped from V and 3 bases from J, the junction kept 9 bases outside the gene matches. The CDR3 length is 17 residues. CDR3 residues: CASSLKGSGTGGYEQYF. DNA of the CDR3: TGTGCCAGCAGCTTGAAGGGTTCCGGGACAGGGGGCTACGAGCAGTACTTC.

The CDR3 region has the DNA TGTGCCAGCAGCTCGGAGGACAGGGGAGGAGAGACCCAGTACTTC. This codes for CASSSEDRGGETQYF. The genes are TRBV11-3 and TRBJ2-5; 9 nucleotides align to TRBD1. Per germline, CDR1 SGHNT and CDR2 YENEEA. The CDR3 covers 15 residues. Unmatched junction bases numbered 7, after V lost 4 bases and J lost 4 bases.

This chain connects TRBV25-1 to TRBJ1-2; 8 positions match TRBD1. The CDR3 totals 12 residues. V lost 6 bases to trimming and J lost 6 bases; unmatched junction nucleotides: 3. Germline V lookup: CDR1 MGHDK, CDR2 SYGVNS. The CDR3 DNA reads TGTGCCAGCAGCCTGACAGGGGATGGCTACACCTTC. Amino acids: CASSLTGDGYTF.

This clone was counted a few times. J is TRBJ2-1 and V is TRBV27, with 11 positions matching TRBD1. Germline lookup yields CDR1 MNHEY and CDR2 SMNVEV (reference sequence). The CDR3 sequence is 15 residues long. Trimming removed 5 bases from V and 4 bases from J; junction bases left unmatched: 4. This chain's CDR3 is CASSRGTGGYNEQFF. DNA of the CDR3: TGTGCCAGCAGTCGGGGGACAGGGGGGTACAATGAGCAGTTCTTC.

The chain employs TRBV7-8 and TRBJ2-1; D unresolved. Trimming shortened V by 2 bases and J by 3 bases, and 11 bases separated the two germline ends. The CDR3 has 15 amino acids. In germline, CDR1 is SGHVS, CDR2 FQNEAQ. The CDR3 protein is CASSLIHRVYNEQFF. The CDR3 DNA reads TGTGCCAGCAGCTTAATTCATAGGGTCTACAATGAGCAGTTCTTC. Variable domain in full (rest from reference TRBV7-8 and TRBJ2-1): GAGVSQSPRYKVAKRGQDVALRCDPISGHVSLFWYQQALGQGPEFLTYFQNEAQLDKSGLPSDRFFAERPEGSVSTLKIQRTQQEDSAVYLCASSLIHRVYNEQFFGPGTRLTVL.

Note on this clone: This same CDR3 is encoded by further DNA sequences in the sample. The genes are TRBV21-1 and TRBJ1-2; the table gives TRBD1 as D, unverified against the DNA. TRBV21-1 is a documented pseudogene. The CDR3 consists of 14 residues. The CDR3 DNA follows: TGTGCCAGCACCACTGGGGACAGGGTGTATGGCTACACCTTT. Translation: CASTTGDRVYGYTF.

The J gene is TRBJ2-7, the V gene TRBV14; unclear D gene. Germline CDR1 and CDR2: SGHDN and FVKESK. The CDR3 extends over 11 amino acids. V was trimmed by 6 bases and J by 3 bases, leaving 6 bases between them. CDR3 region: CASSDFYEQYV. The CDR3 DNA follows: TGTGCCAGCAGTGACTTCTACGAGCAGTACGTC.

V usage is TRBV11-3 and J usage is TRBJ2-3, with D maybe TRBD2 (7 bases). CDR1 is SGHNT and CDR2 is YENEEA in the germline V gene. V was trimmed by 5 bases and J by 6 bases, leaving 18 bases between them. This CDR3 has 15 amino acids. The chain's CDR3 is CASSRTGGAWDTQYF. The CDR3 coding sequence is TGTGCCAGCAGCAGAACTGGGGGGGCCTGGGATACGCAGTATTTT.

V gene TRBV5-5 combines with J gene TRBJ2-3; D not resolved. The CDR3 has 13 residues. The V end was cut by 4 bases, the J end by 0 bases, with 6 bases between. From germline, CDR1 is SGHKS and CDR2 YYEKEE (reference sequence). The chain's CDR3 is CASSRDSTDTQYF. The CDR3 DNA sequence: TGTGCCAGCAGCCGAGACAGCACAGATACGCAGTATTTT.

This clone was seen a handful of times. This rearrangement joins TRBV5-6 to TRBJ1-2; 11 bases are shared with TRBD1. V shed 2 bases and J 6 bases; nucleotides not matched to a gene: 12. Germline V gives CDR1 SGHDT, CDR2 YYEEEE. The length of the CDR3 is 17 residues. CDR3 residues: CASSLRRTGGAGNGYTF. The CDR3 coding sequence is TGTGCCAGCAGCTTAAGGAGGACAGGGGGCGCGGGGAATGGCTACACCTTC.